This TCR beta chain was sequenced for a study of OX40 agonist ivuxolimab in advanced cancers. As for the study in general: Every patient in dose escalation had hepatocellular carcinoma, melanoma, renal cell or head and neck cancer. Of mixed ages from about 23 to 90 and averaging about 65 years, the group was over 80% male.

The study, taken as a whole, reports: At 0.1 to 3.0 mg/kg and by week 6, CD4+ and CD8+ T cells in the blood had expanded clonally.

About this clone itself: The antigen remains undetermined.

The investigators sampled blood at baseline, at cycle 4 day 1, and at cycle 7 day 1. Repertoires were generated with immunoSEQ multiplex PCR, while TCRdb's copy carries only in-frame clones and drops some. The repertoire holds tens of thousands of clones, with roughly 85% as singletons. Trimming removed 7 bases at V and 10 bases at J, with 21 bases between. The CDR3 length is 15 residues. The germline CDR1 and CDR2 sequences are SGHRS and YFSETQ. The chain is built from TRBV5-1 and TRBJ1-6; no clear D. This TCR was sampled from an adult with an advanced solid tumor such as melanoma, head and neck, liver or kidney cancer. The material sequenced was CD4+ or CD8+ T cells sorted from blood, taken in a trial of the OX40 agonist ivuxolimab. CDR3 nucleotides: TGCGCCAGCCGAGAACAAGGATCCCTGGGATCACCCCTCCACTTT. This translates into CASREQGSLGSPLHF.